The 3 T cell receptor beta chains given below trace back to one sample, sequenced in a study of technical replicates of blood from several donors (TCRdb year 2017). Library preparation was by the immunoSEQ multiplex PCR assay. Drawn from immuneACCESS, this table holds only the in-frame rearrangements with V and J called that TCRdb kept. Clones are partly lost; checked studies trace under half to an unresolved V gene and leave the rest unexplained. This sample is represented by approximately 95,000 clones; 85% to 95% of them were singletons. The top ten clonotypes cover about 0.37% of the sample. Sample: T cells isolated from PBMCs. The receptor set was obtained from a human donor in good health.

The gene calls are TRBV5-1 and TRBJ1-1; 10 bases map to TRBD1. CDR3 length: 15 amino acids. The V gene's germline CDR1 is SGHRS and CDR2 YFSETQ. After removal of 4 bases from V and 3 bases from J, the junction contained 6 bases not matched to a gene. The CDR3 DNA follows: TGCGCCAGCAGCCTCGGGGGGACAGGGGACACTGAAGCTTTCTTT. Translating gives CASSLGGTGDTEAFF.

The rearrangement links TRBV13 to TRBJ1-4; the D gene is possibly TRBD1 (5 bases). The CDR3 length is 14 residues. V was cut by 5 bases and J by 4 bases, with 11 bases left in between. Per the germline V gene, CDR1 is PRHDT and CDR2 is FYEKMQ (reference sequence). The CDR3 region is CASSQRQNNEKLFF. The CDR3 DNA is TGTGCCAGCAGCCAGCGACAGAATAATGAAAAACTGTTTTTT.

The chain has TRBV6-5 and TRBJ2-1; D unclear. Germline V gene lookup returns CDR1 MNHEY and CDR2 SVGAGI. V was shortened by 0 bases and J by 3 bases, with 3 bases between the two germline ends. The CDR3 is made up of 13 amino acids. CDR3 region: CASSYSSYNEQFF. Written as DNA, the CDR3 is TGTGCCAGCAGTTACTCGAGCTACAATGAGCAGTTCTTC.